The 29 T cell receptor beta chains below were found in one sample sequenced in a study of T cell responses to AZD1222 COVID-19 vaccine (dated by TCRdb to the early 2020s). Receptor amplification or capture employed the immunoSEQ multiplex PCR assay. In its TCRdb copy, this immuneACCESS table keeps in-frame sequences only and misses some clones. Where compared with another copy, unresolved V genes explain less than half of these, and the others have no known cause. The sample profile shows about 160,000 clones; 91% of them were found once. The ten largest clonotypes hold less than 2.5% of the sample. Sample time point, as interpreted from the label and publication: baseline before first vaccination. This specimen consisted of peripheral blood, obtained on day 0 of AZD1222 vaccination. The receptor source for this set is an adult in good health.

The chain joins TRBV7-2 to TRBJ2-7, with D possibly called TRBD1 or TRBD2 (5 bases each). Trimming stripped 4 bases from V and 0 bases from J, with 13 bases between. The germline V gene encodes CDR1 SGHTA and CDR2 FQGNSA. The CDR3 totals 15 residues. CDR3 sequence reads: CASSWWDGRSYEQYF. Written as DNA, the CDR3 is TGTGCCAGCAGCTGGTGGGACGGACGCTCCTACGAGCAGTACTTC.

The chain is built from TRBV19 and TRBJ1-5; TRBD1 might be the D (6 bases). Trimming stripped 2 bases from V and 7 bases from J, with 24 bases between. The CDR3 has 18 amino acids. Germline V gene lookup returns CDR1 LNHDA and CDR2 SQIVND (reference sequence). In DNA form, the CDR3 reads TGTGCCAGTAGTATAAGGGGGGTAGCAATCGCCCTCGGCCAGCCCCAGCATTTT. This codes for CASSIRGVAIALGQPQHF.

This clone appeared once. CDR3 nucleotide sequence: TGTGCCAGCAGTTACCAGACAGGGGTACAGCCCCAGCATTTT. This sequence encodes CASSYQTGVQPQHF. The chain employs TRBV6-6 and TRBJ1-5; 8 nucleotides agree with TRBD1. CDR3 length: 14 amino acids. Looked up from germline, CDR1 is MNHNY and CDR2 is SVGAGI (reference sequence). The V gene end was trimmed by 2 bases and the J gene end by 7 bases; junction bases not matched to a gene: 4.

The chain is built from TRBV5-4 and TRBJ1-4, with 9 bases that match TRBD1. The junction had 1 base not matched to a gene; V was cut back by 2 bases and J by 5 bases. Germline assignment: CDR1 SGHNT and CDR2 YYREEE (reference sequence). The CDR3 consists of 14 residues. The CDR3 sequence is CASSLDRGNEKLFF. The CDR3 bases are TGTGCCAGCAGCTTAGACAGGGGGAATGAAAAACTGTTTTTT.

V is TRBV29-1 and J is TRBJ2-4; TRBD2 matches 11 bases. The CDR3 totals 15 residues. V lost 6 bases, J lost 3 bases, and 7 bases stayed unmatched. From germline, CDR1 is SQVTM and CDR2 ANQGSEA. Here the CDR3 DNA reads TGCAGCGTCATTAGCGGGGGGGAAGGCAAAAACATTCAGTACTTC. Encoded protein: CSVISGGEGKNIQYF.

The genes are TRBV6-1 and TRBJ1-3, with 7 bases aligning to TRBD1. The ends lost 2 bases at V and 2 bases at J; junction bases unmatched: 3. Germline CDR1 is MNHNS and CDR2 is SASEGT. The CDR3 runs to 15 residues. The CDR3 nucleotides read TGTGCCAGCAGTGAATCTGGGACAGCTGGAAACACCATATATTTT. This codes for CASSESGTAGNTIYF.

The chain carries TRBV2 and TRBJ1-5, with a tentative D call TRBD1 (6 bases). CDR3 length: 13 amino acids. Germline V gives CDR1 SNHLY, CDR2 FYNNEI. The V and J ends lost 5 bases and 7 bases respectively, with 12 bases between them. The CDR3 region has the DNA TGTGCCAGCAGTAAGGGGGTTCCCCAGCCCCAGCATTTT. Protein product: CASSKGVPQPQHF.

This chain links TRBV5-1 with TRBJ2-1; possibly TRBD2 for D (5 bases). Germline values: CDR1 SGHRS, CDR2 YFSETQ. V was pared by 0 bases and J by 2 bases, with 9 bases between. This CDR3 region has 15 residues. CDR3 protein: CASSLERAPYNEQFF. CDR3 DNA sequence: TGCGCCAGCAGCTTGGAGAGGGCCCCCTACAATGAGCAGTTCTTC.

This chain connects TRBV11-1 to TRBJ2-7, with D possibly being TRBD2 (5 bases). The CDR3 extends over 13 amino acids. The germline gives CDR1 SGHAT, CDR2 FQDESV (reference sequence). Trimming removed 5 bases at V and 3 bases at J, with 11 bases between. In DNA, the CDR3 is TGTGCCAGCAGCCCCACCCGGGGCTACGAGCAGTACTTC. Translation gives CASSPTRGYEQYF.

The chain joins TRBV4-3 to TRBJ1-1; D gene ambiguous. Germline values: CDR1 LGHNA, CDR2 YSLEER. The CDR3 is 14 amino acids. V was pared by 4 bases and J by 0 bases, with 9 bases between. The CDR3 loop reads CASSPPGVNTEAFF. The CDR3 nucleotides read TGCGCCAGCAGCCCCCCCGGGGTGAACACTGAAGCTTTCTTT.

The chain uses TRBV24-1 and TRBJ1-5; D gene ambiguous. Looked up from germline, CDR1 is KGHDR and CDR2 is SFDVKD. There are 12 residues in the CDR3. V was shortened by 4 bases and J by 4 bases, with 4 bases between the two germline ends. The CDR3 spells CATSDFNQPQHF. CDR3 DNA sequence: TGTGCCACCAGTGACTTTAATCAGCCCCAGCATTTT.

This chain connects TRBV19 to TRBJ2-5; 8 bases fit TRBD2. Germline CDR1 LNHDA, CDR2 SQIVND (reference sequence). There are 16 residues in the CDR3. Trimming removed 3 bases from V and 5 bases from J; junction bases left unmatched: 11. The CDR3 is CASSIGTSLIGETQYF. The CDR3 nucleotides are TGTGCCAGTAGTATCGGGACTAGTTTGATTGGTGAGACCCAGTACTTC.

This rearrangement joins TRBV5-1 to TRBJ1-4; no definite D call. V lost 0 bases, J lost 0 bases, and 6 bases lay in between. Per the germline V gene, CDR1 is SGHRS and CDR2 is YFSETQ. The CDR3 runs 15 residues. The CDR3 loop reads CASSLESATNEKLFF. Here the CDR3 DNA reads TGCGCCAGCAGCTTGGAGTCAGCAACTAATGAAAAACTGTTTTTT. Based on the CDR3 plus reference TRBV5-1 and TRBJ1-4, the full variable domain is KAGVTQTPRYLIKTRGQQVTLSCSPISGHRSVSWYQQTPGQGLQFLFEYFSETQRNKGNFPGRFSGRQFSNSRSEMNVSTLELGDSALYLCASSLESATNEKLFFGSGTQLSVL.

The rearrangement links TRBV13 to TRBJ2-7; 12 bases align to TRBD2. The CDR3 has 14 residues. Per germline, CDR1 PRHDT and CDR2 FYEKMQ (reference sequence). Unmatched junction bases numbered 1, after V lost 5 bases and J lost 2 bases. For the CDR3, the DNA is TGTGCCAGCAGCCGGACTAGCGGGGCCTACGAGCAGTACTTC. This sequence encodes CASSRTSGAYEQYF.

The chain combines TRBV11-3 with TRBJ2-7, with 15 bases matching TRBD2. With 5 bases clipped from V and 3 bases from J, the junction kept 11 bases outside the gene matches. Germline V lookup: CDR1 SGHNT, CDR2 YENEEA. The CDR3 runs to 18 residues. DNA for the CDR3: TGTGCCAGCAGCGCTTCTTTGGGACTAGCGGGGGGCGGCTACGAGCAGTACTTC. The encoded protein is CASSASLGLAGGGYEQYF. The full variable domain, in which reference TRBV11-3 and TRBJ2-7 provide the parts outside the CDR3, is EAGVVQSPRYKIIEKKQPVAFWCNPISGHNTLYWYLQNLGQGPELLIRYENEEAVDDSQLPKDRFSAERLKGVDSTLKIQPAELGDSAVYLCASSASLGLAGGGYEQYFGPGTRLTVT.

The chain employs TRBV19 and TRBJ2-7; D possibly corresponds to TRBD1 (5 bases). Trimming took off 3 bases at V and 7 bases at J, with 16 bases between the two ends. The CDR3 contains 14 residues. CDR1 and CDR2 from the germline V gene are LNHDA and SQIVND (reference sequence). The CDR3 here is CASSIGQGAKEQYF. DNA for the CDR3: TGTGCCAGTAGTATTGGTCAGGGTGCTAAGGAGCAGTACTTC.

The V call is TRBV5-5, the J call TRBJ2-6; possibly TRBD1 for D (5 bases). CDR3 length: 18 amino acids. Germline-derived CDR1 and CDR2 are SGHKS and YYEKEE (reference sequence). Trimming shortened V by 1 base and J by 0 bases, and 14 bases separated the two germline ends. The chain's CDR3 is CASSLSGHYYSGANVLTF. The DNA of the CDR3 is TGTGCCAGCAGCTTGTCCGGACACTATTACTCTGGGGCCAACGTCCTGACTTTC.

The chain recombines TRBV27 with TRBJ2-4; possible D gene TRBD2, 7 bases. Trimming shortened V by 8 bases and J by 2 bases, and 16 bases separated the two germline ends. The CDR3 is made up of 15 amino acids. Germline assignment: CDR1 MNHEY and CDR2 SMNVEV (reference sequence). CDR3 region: CASGNREGTKNIQYF. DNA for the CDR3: TGTGCCAGCGGAAACAGGGAGGGGACCAAAAACATTCAGTACTTC.

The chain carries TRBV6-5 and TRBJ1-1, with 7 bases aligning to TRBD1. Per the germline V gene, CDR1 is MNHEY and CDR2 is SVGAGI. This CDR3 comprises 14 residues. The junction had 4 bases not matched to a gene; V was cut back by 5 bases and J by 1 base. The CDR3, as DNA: TGTGCCAGCAGTACGACAGGGTGGAACACTGAAGCTTTCTTT. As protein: CASSTTGWNTEAFF.

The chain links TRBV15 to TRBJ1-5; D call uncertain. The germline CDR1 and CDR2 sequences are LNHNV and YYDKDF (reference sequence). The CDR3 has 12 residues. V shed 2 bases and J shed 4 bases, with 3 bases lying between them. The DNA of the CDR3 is TGTGCCACCAGCAGATTAAATCAGCCCCAGCATTTT. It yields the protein CATSRLNQPQHF.

CDR3 DNA sequence: TGTGCCAGCAGTCCCCTGACAGGGTTTAGTCAGCCCCAGCATTTT. Protein: CASSPLTGFSQPQHF. This chain joins TRBV28 and TRBJ1-5; 7 nucleotides match TRBD1. The CDR3 extends over 15 amino acids. CDR1 is MDHEN, CDR2 SYDVKM, per germline. Losses at the gene ends were 5 bases for V and 6 bases for J; bases not matched to a gene: 10.

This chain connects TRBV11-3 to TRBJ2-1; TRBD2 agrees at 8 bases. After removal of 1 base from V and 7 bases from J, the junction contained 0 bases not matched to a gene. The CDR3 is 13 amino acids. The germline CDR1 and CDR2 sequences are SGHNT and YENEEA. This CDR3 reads CASSLASGNEQFF. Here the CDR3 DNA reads TGTGCCAGCAGCTTAGCTAGCGGGAATGAGCAGTTCTTC.

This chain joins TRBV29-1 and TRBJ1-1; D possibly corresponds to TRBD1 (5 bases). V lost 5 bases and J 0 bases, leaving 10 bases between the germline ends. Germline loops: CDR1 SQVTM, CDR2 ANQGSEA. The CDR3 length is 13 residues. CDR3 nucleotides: TGCAGCGTTTCTGAGGGGATGAACACTGAAGCTTTCTTT. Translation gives CSVSEGMNTEAFF.

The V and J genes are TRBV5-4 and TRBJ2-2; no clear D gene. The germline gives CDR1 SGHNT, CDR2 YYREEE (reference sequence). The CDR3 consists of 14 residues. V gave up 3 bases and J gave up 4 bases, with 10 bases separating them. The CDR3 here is CASSSSTITGELFF. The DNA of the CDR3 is TGTGCCAGCAGCTCCAGCACTATCACCGGGGAGCTGTTTTTT.

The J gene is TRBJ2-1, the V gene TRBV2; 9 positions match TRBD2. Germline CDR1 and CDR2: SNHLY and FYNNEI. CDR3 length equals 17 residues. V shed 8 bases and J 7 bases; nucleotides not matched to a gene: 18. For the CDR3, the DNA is TGTGCCAGCCAGACCGGGTACCCGACTAGCGGATTGAATGAGCAGTTCTTC. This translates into CASQTGYPTSGLNEQFF.

This chain's CDR3 is CASSVGKVSASTEAFF. DNA of the CDR3: TGTGCCAGCAGCGTAGGGAAGGTGTCCGCAAGCACTGAAGCTTTCTTT. The gene calls are TRBV9 and TRBJ1-1; D is undetermined. The CDR3 loop spans 16 amino acids. The germline V and J ends were trimmed by 0 bases and 4 bases, with 16 bases remaining between them. Germline V CDR1 and CDR2: SGDLS, YYNGEE.

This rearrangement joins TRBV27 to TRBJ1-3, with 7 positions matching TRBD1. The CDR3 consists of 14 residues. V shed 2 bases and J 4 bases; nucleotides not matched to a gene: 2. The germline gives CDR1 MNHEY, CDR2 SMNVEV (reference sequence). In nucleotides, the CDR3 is TGTGCCAGCAGTTTAGGCAGGGGGGGAAACACCATATATTTT. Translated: CASSLGRGGNTIYF.

CDR3 nucleotides: TGTGCCAGTAGTCCACAGGGGAGCTATGAGAGTGAGCAGTTCTTC. Translation gives CASSPQGSYESEQFF. V and J are TRBV19 and TRBJ2-1, with 7 bases that match TRBD1. V lost 5 bases and J lost 9; bases outside the gene matches: 13. This CDR3 contains 15 residues. The germline CDR1 and CDR2 sequences are LNHDA and SQIVND (reference sequence).

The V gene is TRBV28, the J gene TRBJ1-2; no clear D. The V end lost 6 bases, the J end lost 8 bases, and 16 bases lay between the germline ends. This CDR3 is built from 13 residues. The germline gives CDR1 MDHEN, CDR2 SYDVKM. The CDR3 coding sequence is TGTGCCAGCAGCTCGACCCGTCCCCAGGGCTACACCTTC. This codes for CASSSTRPQGYTF.